The 32 T cell receptor beta chains below come from one sample, sequenced in a study of cytomegalovirus exposure and HLA in healthy donors. The PCR ran on 60 Vbeta and 13 Jbeta primers. The protocol was immunoSEQ multiplex PCR, while the TCRdb copy is restricted to in-frame clones and leaves out a portion. The sample holds more than 30,000 clones; 65% to 70% are singletons and the top ten take around 10%. The sequenced sample consisted of PBMCs. The source of these receptors is a man aged 35-49 years in good health and CMV-seropositive.

The chain recombines TRBV19 with TRBJ1-2; 9 positions match TRBD1. Trimming took 5 bases from V and 6 from J; bases not matched to a gene: 7. The CDR3 extends over 14 amino acids. Germline V CDR1 and CDR2: LNHDA, SQIVND (reference sequence). The CDR3 DNA reads TGTGCCAGTAGTGCGGGGACAGGGAGTAATGGCTACACCTTC. The encoded protein is CASSAGTGSNGYTF.

The CDR3 DNA reads as TGTGCCAGCAGCTTCACAGGTAGGAACACTGAAGCTTTCTTT. Its protein is CASSFTGRNTEAFF. V gene TRBV7-9 combines with J gene TRBJ1-1; possible D gene TRBD1, 5 bases. V lost 3 bases and J 1 base, leaving 9 bases between the germline ends. CDR3 length: 14 residues. Germline V gene data show CDR1 as SEHNR and CDR2 as FQNEAQ (reference sequence).

V usage is TRBV2 and J usage is TRBJ2-5; D perhaps matches TRBD2 (7 bases). V gave up 7 bases and J gave up 1 base, with 19 bases separating them. In germline, CDR1 is SNHLY, CDR2 FYNNEI. The CDR3 is 16 amino acids. CDR3 sequence reads: CASTLGGAGRQETQYF. The CDR3 bases are TGTGCCAGCACCCTTGGGGGGGCGGGGCGCCAAGAGACCCAGTACTTC.

This sequence joins TRBV7-2 and TRBJ1-3; D gene unclear. Germline loops: CDR1 SGHTA, CDR2 FQGNSA. Trimming removed 0 bases from V and 0 bases from J, with 12 bases in between. The CDR3 spans 17 residues. The CDR3 protein is CASSLARGSRSGNTIYF. The CDR3 DNA sequence: TGTGCCAGCAGCTTAGCGCGCGGCAGCCGCTCTGGAAACACCATATATTTT. The entire variable domain, with the rest obtained from reference TRBV7-2 and TRBJ1-3, is as follows: GAGVSQSPSNKVTEKGKDVELRCDPISGHTALYWYRQSLGQGLEFLIYFQGNSAPDKSGLPSDRFSAERTGGSVSTLTIQRTQQEDSAVYLCASSLARGSRSGNTIYFGEGSWLTVV.

The chain employs TRBV4-2 and TRBJ2-5, with D unclear. The last part of the DNA fits TRBJ2-7 better; the J call may be wrong. The germline CDR1 and CDR2 sequences are LGHNA and YNFKEQ. The CDR3 covers 13 residues. The CDR3 sequence is CASSQSSTYEQYF. DNA of the CDR3: TGTGCCAGCAGCCAATCGAGTACCTACGAGCAGTACTTC.

V gene TRBV6-4 combines with J gene TRBJ2-3; 9 nucleotides align to TRBD2. Trimming removed 0 bases from V and 2 bases from J; junction bases left unmatched: 3. The CDR3 extends over 16 amino acids. The germline gives CDR1 MRHNA, CDR2 SNTAGT. The DNA of the CDR3 is TGTGCCAGCAGTGACTCAAGCGGGGGGACCACAGATACGCAGTATTTT. Translating it yields CASSDSSGGTTDTQYF.

The chain's CDR3 is CASSTWTSGGRDTQYF. The DNA of the CDR3 is TGTGCCAGCAGCACGTGGACTAGCGGGGGGAGAGATACGCAGTATTTT. This chain joins TRBV7-2 and TRBJ2-3, with TRBD2 identical over 14 bases. Losses at the gene ends were 5 bases for V and 5 bases for J; bases not matched to a gene: 6. Germline V gene sequence: CDR1 SGHTA, CDR2 FQGNSA. This CDR3 spans 16 amino acids.

The CDR3 here is CASSLNRGETQYF. The DNA for the CDR3 is TGTGCCAGCAGCTTAAATAGGGGGGAGACCCAGTACTTC. V and J are TRBV7-2 and TRBJ2-5; D is possibly TRBD1 (6 bases). CDR1 SGHTA and CDR2 FQGNSA come from the germline V gene. V was pared by 2 bases and J by 5 bases, with 9 bases between. CDR3 length: 13 residues.

The rearrangement links TRBV6-1 to TRBJ2-1; 7 positions match TRBD2. The V gene end was trimmed by 6 bases and the J gene end by 0 bases; junction bases not matched to a gene: 5. The germline V gene has CDR1 MNHNS and CDR2 SASEGT. The CDR3 has 15 amino acids. CDR3 residues: CASRWDYSSYNEQFF. As DNA, the CDR3 is TGTGCCAGCAGGTGGGACTACAGCTCCTACAATGAGCAGTTCTTC.

This chain connects TRBV6-5 to TRBJ1-6, with 9 bases that match TRBD1. V dropped 6 bases and J dropped 5; count of bases not matched to a gene: 5. Germline CDR1 reads MNHEY; CDR2 reads SVGAGI. This CDR3 spans 15 amino acids. The CDR3 sequence is CASSPDRGHNSPLHF. In nucleotides, the CDR3 is TGTGCCAGCAGCCCGGACAGGGGACATAATTCACCCCTCCACTTT.

The chain couples TRBV2 to TRBJ2-2, with D tentatively TRBD1 (9 bases). Trimming left V 4 bases short and J 6 bases short, with 15 bases between. The CDR3 runs to 15 residues. Germline V gives CDR1 SNHLY, CDR2 FYNNEI. CDR3 residues: CASSVAGQGAGELFF. The CDR3 nucleotides are TGTGCCAGCAGTGTAGCGGGACAGGGTGCCGGGGAGCTGTTTTTT.

This sequence joins TRBV7-3 and TRBJ2-7; 9 bases match TRBD1. This CDR3 is 13 amino acids long. The trim removed 5 bases at V and 6 bases at J, leaving 5 bases unmatched. Germline V gene data show CDR1 as SGHTA and CDR2 as FQGTGA. In DNA form, the CDR3 reads TGTGCCAGCAGCCTAGGACAGGGGCGCGAGCAGTACTTC. It yields the protein CASSLGQGREQYF. Looking up the rest from reference TRBV7-3 and TRBJ2-7 gives the full variable domain: GAGVSQTPSNKVTEKGKYVELRCDPISGHTALYWYRQSLGQGPEFLIYFQGTGAADDSGLPNDRFFAVRPEGSVSTLKIQRTERGDSAVYLCASSLGQGREQYFGPGTRLTVT.

The V gene is TRBV19, the J gene TRBJ1-4; 8 nucleotides line up with TRBD1. The CDR3 runs to 12 residues. The J segment lost 7 bases and the V segment lost 9 bases, leaving 4 bases of the junction unmatched. CDR1 LNHDA and CDR2 SQIVND come from the germline V gene (reference sequence). DNA for the CDR3: TGTGCCAGAGGGACAGGAATTGAAAAACTGTTTTTT. Translated: CARGTGIEKLFF.

This sequence joins TRBV5-4 and TRBJ2-3, with D maybe TRBD2 (6 bases). CDR3 length: 14 amino acids. With 2 bases removed from V and 4 bases from J, the gap between germline ends came to 11 bases. Germline CDR1 reads SGHNT; CDR2 reads YYREEE (reference sequence). CDR3 DNA: TGTGCCAGCAGCTTCGGAGCGGGCTCAGATACGCAGTATTTT. It specifies CASSFGAGSDTQYF.

The gene calls are TRBV11-2 and TRBJ2-3; TRBD2 aligns across 11 bases. The germline V gene encodes CDR1 SGHAT and CDR2 FQNNGV. The CDR3 is made up of 17 amino acids. Trimming at V came to 2 bases and at J to 7 bases, leaving 11 bases not matched to a gene. CDR3 nucleotides: TGTGCCAGCAGCTTAACTAGCGGGGGTTCGGGGGGGAATACGCAGTATTTT. Its translation: CASSLTSGGSGGNTQYF.

This chain uses TRBV9 with TRBJ1-5; D may be TRBD1 (6 bases). There are 14 residues in the CDR3. Germline V lookup: CDR1 SGDLS, CDR2 YYNGEE. V was trimmed by 0 bases and J by 3 bases, leaving 7 bases between them. CDR3 loop: CASSVGTDNQPQHF. The CDR3 coding sequence is TGTGCCAGCAGCGTAGGGACAGACAATCAGCCCCAGCATTTT.

This clone was picked up one time. The chain recombines TRBV9 with TRBJ1-1; tentatively, D is TRBD1 (6 bases). This CDR3 comprises 17 residues. The ends were cut back, 2 bases at V and 3 bases at J, with 20 bases in the middle. The germline V gene has CDR1 SGDLS and CDR2 YYNGEE. CDR3 coding DNA: TGTGCCAGCAGCGTTGATCCCACAGGGTTAGGGTACACTGAAGCTTTCTTT. Translated, it gives CASSVDPTGLGYTEAFF.

The J gene is TRBJ2-5, the V gene TRBV7-6, with 7 bases matching TRBD1. Germline-derived CDR1 and CDR2 are SGHVS and FNYEAQ. Unmatched junction bases numbered 2, after V lost 4 bases and J lost 3 bases. This CDR3 has 13 amino acids. This CDR3 is CASSWGTEETQYF. The CDR3 nucleotides are TGTGCCAGCAGCTGGGGGACAGAAGAGACCCAGTACTTC.

This chain joins TRBV6-6 and TRBJ2-5, with 9 bases matching TRBD2. The end of the DNA is better explained by TRBJ2-7, so the J call may be wrong. Germline-derived CDR1 and CDR2 are MNHNY and SVGAGI (reference sequence). This CDR3 has 15 amino acids. The CDR3 nucleotides read TGTGCCAGCACTCCAGAAGCGGGGGGCGCCTACGAGCAGTACTTC. Protein: CASTPEAGGAYEQYF.

As regards this clone: At one end the junction does not follow the germline gene, possibly because of a read error. The chain uses TRBV6-1 and TRBJ1-1, with 9 bases fitting TRBD1. CDR1 is MNHNS and CDR2 is SASEGT in the germline V gene. This CDR3 comprises 12 residues. CDR3: CASTGQQGAMMF. The CDR3 region has the DNA TGTGCCAGCACGGGGCAACAGGGGGCGATGATGTTT.

The chain uses TRBV6-1 and TRBJ1-3; 12 positions match TRBD1. Per the germline V gene, CDR1 is MNHNS and CDR2 is SASEGT. This CDR3 region has 17 residues. The junction had 7 bases not matched to a gene; V was cut back by 3 bases and J by 4 bases. CDR3 bases: TGTGCCAGCAGTGATCCGGGACAGGGGGCGAGCGGAAACACCATATATTTT. Protein product: CASSDPGQGASGNTIYF.

This rearrangement joins TRBV20-1 to TRBJ2-1, with a tentative D call TRBD1 (6 bases). In germline, CDR1 is DFQATT, CDR2 SNEGSKA (reference sequence). The CDR3 length is 10 residues. The V end lost 7 bases, the J end lost 10 bases, and 11 bases lay between the germline ends. The CDR3: CSGQRGEQFF. The CDR3 DNA is TGCAGTGGCCAAAGGGGGGAGCAGTTCTTC.

The chain links TRBV5-6 to TRBJ2-5; 11 positions agree with TRBD1. CDR1 SGHDT and CDR2 YYEEEE come from the germline V gene. The length of the CDR3 is 16 residues. After removal of 4 bases from V and 4 bases from J, the junction contained 9 bases not matched to a gene. For the CDR3, the DNA is TGTGCCAGCAGCCCCGGGACAGGGGGACCCAGAGAGACCCAGTACTTC. Encoded protein: CASSPGTGGPRETQYF.

The chain uses TRBV5-4 and TRBJ2-5; 10 bases align to TRBD1. The DNA matches TRBJ2-7 better at its end, which makes the J call doubtful. The CDR3 runs to 14 residues. Germline assignment: CDR1 SGHNT and CDR2 YYREEE (reference sequence). This CDR3 reads CASSLGTGGYEQYF. The DNA for the CDR3 is TGTGCCAGCAGCTTGGGGACAGGGGGGTACGAGCAGTACTTC.

The chain has TRBV9 and TRBJ2-5, with D possibly being TRBD1 (6 bases). Germline-derived CDR1 and CDR2 are SGDLS and YYNGEE. This CDR3 contains 14 residues. V was pared by 4 bases and J by 5 bases, with 15 bases between. CDR3 bases: TGTGCCAGCAGCCCAGGACAGAGTTGGGAGACCCAGTACTTC. Encoded protein: CASSPGQSWETQYF. The full variable domain, completed using reference TRBV9 and TRBJ2-5, is DSGVTQTPKHLITATGQRVTLRCSPRSGDLSVYWYQQSLDQGLQFLIQYYNGEERAKGNILERFSAQQFPDLHSELNLSSLELGDSALYFCASSPGQSWETQYFGPGTRLLVL.

The chain uses TRBV7-2 and TRBJ1-6, with a possible D match to TRBD1 (6 bases). The CDR3 is made up of 13 amino acids. V gave up 5 bases and J gave up 7 bases, with 9 bases separating them. Germline assignment: CDR1 SGHTA and CDR2 FQGNSA. This chain's CDR3 is CASSVGQNSPLHF. The DNA for the CDR3 is TGTGCCAGCAGCGTAGGACAGAATTCACCCCTCCACTTT.

This clone was detected only once. The chain joins TRBV28 to TRBJ2-1; D is unclear. Germline V gene data show CDR1 as MDHEN and CDR2 as SYDVKM. Between the trimmed V and J ends, which lost 3 bases and 4 bases, there was a span of 4 bases. The CDR3 runs 12 residues. The CDR3 loop is CASSLRYNEQFF. CDR3 nucleotides: TGTGCCAGCAGTTTGAGGTACAATGAGCAGTTCTTC.

About this clone itself: Other nucleotide sequences in the sample specify the same CDR3. In DNA, the CDR3 is TGTGCCTGGGTAATGGCTTCGTCGAGGACGGGGTTTAACACTGAAGCTTTCTTT. It encodes CAWVMASSRTGFNTEAFF. The rearrangement joins TRBV30 to TRBJ1-1, with D hard to call. Trimming shortened V by 5 bases and J by 2 bases, and 27 bases separated the two germline ends. The V gene's germline CDR1 is GTSNPN and CDR2 SVGIG (reference sequence). The CDR3 contains 18 residues.

This chain links TRBV25-1 with TRBJ2-5; 7 bases line up with TRBD2. The length of the CDR3 is 15 residues. The trim removed 7 bases at V and 3 bases at J, leaving 11 bases unmatched. Germline loops: CDR1 MGHDK, CDR2 SYGVNS. CDR3 nucleotides: TGTGCCAGCACTACCGCGCCAGCGGGGAAAGAGACCCAGTACTTC. Protein: CASTTAPAGKETQYF.

V is TRBV5-6 and J is TRBJ1-6; D perhaps matches TRBD1 (6 bases). Trimming took off 0 bases at V and 2 bases at J, with 12 bases between the two ends. The CDR3 loop spans 17 amino acids. Germline CDR1 and CDR2: SGHDT and YYEEEE. Written as DNA, the CDR3 is TGTGCCAGCAGCTTGGAGGCAGGGGAACCCTATAATTCACCCCTCCACTTT. This gives the protein CASSLEAGEPYNSPLHF.

This clone has a handful of counts. V is TRBV10-3 and J is TRBJ1-2; D is unresolved. The CDR3 spans 13 residues. The germline CDR1 and CDR2 sequences are ENHRY and SYGVKD. The V end lost 2 bases, the J end lost 6 bases, and 10 bases lay between the germline ends. The CDR3 DNA sequence: TGTGCCATCAGTGAGGCAACAGCACATGGCTACACCTTC. It encodes CAISEATAHGYTF.

The CDR3, as DNA: TGTGCCAGCAGCTTGAAAGGGGGGGGGAGCACAGATACGCAGTATTTT. This translates into CASSLKGGGSTDTQYF. The chain recombines TRBV5-6 with TRBJ2-3; D might be TRBD2 (7 bases). The V gene lost 1 base and the J gene lost 0 bases, with 12 bases spanning the gap. The CDR3 runs to 16 residues. Looked up from germline, CDR1 is SGHDT and CDR2 is YYEEEE.